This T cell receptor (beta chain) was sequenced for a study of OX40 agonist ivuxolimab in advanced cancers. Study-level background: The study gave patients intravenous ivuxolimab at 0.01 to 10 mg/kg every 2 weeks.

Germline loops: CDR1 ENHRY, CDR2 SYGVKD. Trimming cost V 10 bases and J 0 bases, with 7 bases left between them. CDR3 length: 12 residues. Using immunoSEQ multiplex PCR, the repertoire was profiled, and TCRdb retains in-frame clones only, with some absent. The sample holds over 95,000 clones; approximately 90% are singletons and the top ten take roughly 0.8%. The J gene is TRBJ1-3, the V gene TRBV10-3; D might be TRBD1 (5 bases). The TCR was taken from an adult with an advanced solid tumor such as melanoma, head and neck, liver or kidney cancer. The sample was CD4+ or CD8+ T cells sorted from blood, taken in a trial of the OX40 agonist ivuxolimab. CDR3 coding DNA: TGTGCCACCCAGGGCTCTGGAAACACCATATATTTT. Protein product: CATQGSGNTIYF.